The 4 T cell receptor beta chains reported below all come from one sample, sequenced in a study of OX40 agonist ivuxolimab in advanced cancers. The protocol was immunoSEQ multiplex PCR, while the TCRdb copy is restricted to in-frame clones and leaves out a portion. The sample includes 70,000 to 90,000 clones, about nine tenths of them seen just once. Sample: CD4+ or CD8+ T cells sorted from blood, taken in a trial of the OX40 agonist ivuxolimab. The receptor set was obtained from an adult with an advanced solid tumor such as melanoma, head and neck, liver or kidney cancer.

The chain uses TRBV7-9 and TRBJ2-7; TRBD1 matches at 8 bases. V was clipped by 5 bases and J by 5 bases; unmatched bases: 5. The CDR3 loop spans 13 amino acids. The germline V gene has CDR1 SEHNR and CDR2 FQNEAQ (reference sequence). CDR3 nucleotides: TGTGCCAGCAGCCCAGGGGGCGTCAACGAGCAGTACTTC. This gives the protein CASSPGGVNEQYF.

This sequence joins TRBV19 and TRBJ1-2; 10 bases line up with TRBD1. This CDR3 contains 18 residues. The V gene end was trimmed by 8 bases and the J gene end by 3 bases; junction bases not matched to a gene: 18. The germline V gene encodes CDR1 LNHDA and CDR2 SQIVND (reference sequence). The CDR3 loop reads CASYTTGTGVLLHYGYTF. DNA for the CDR3: TGTGCCAGTTACACCACCGGGACAGGGGTTTTGTTGCACTATGGCTACACCTTC. Combining the CDR3 with reference TRBV19 and TRBJ1-2 gives the whole variable domain DGGITQSPKYLFRKEGQNVTLSCEQNLNHDAMYWYRQDPGQGLRLIYYSQIVNDFQKGDIAEGYSVSREKKESFPLTVTSAQKNPTAFYLCASYTTGTGVLLHYGYTFGSGTRLTVV.

This clone was counted once. The chain has TRBV2 and TRBJ1-5; D is unresolved. From germline, CDR1 is SNHLY and CDR2 FYNNEI. The CDR3 has 16 amino acids. The ends were cut back, 4 bases at V and 4 bases at J, with 17 bases in the middle. This CDR3 is CASSGISSSGNQPQHF. The CDR3 DNA reads as TGTGCCAGCAGTGGAATCTCATCATCGGGGAATCAGCCCCAGCATTTT.

In this sample, this clone turned up once. This sequence joins TRBV7-9 and TRBJ2-5; 11 bases line up with TRBD2. V lost 2 bases, J lost 7 bases, and 9 bases stayed unmatched. CDR1 and CDR2 (germline): SEHNR, FQNEAQ (reference sequence). CDR3 size: 16 residues. The CDR3 DNA reads TGTGCCAGCAGCTTAAGGGGTAGCGGGAGGGCCGGGACCCAGTACTTC. Its translation is CASSLRGSGRAGTQYF.